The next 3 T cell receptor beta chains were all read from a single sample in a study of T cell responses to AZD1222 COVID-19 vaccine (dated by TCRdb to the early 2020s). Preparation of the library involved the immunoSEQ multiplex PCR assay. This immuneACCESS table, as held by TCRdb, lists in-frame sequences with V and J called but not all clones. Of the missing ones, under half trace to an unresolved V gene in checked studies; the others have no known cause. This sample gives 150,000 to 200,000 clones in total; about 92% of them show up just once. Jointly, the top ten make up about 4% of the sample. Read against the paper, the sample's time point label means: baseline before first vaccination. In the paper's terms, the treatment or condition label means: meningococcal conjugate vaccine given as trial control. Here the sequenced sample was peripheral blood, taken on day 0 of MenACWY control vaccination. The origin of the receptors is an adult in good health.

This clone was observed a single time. The chain's CDR3 is CATSRDFRTSGSTNEQFF. The CDR3, as DNA: TGTGCCACCAGCAGAGATTTCCGGACTAGCGGGAGTACGAATGAGCAGTTCTTC. The chain joins TRBV15 to TRBJ2-1; 13 nucleotides agree with TRBD2. The germline V gene encodes CDR1 LNHNV and CDR2 YYDKDF (reference sequence). The CDR3 is made up of 18 amino acids. The V and J ends lost 0 bases and 7 bases, in that order; junction bases with no gene match: 9.

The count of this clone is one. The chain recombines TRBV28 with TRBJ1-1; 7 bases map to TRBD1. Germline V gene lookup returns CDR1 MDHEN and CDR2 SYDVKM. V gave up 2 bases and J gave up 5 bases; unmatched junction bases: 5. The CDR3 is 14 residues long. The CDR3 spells CASSLTSTGTEAFF. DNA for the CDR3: TGTGCCAGCAGTTTAACATCGACAGGGACTGAAGCTTTCTTT. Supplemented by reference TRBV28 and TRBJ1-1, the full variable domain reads DVKVTQSSRYLVKRTGEKVFLECVQDMDHENMFWYRQDPGLGLRLIYFSYDVKMKEKGDIPEGYSVSREKKERFSLILESASTNQTSMYLCASSLTSTGTEAFFGQGTRLTVV.

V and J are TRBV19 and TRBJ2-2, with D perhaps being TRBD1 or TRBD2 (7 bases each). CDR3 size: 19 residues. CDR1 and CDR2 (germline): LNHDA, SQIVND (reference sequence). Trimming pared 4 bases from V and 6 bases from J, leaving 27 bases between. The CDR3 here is CASSTTPRRQGGSPGELFF. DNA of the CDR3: TGTGCCAGTAGTACGACCCCTCGGCGACAGGGAGGGAGTCCCGGGGAGCTGTTTTTT.